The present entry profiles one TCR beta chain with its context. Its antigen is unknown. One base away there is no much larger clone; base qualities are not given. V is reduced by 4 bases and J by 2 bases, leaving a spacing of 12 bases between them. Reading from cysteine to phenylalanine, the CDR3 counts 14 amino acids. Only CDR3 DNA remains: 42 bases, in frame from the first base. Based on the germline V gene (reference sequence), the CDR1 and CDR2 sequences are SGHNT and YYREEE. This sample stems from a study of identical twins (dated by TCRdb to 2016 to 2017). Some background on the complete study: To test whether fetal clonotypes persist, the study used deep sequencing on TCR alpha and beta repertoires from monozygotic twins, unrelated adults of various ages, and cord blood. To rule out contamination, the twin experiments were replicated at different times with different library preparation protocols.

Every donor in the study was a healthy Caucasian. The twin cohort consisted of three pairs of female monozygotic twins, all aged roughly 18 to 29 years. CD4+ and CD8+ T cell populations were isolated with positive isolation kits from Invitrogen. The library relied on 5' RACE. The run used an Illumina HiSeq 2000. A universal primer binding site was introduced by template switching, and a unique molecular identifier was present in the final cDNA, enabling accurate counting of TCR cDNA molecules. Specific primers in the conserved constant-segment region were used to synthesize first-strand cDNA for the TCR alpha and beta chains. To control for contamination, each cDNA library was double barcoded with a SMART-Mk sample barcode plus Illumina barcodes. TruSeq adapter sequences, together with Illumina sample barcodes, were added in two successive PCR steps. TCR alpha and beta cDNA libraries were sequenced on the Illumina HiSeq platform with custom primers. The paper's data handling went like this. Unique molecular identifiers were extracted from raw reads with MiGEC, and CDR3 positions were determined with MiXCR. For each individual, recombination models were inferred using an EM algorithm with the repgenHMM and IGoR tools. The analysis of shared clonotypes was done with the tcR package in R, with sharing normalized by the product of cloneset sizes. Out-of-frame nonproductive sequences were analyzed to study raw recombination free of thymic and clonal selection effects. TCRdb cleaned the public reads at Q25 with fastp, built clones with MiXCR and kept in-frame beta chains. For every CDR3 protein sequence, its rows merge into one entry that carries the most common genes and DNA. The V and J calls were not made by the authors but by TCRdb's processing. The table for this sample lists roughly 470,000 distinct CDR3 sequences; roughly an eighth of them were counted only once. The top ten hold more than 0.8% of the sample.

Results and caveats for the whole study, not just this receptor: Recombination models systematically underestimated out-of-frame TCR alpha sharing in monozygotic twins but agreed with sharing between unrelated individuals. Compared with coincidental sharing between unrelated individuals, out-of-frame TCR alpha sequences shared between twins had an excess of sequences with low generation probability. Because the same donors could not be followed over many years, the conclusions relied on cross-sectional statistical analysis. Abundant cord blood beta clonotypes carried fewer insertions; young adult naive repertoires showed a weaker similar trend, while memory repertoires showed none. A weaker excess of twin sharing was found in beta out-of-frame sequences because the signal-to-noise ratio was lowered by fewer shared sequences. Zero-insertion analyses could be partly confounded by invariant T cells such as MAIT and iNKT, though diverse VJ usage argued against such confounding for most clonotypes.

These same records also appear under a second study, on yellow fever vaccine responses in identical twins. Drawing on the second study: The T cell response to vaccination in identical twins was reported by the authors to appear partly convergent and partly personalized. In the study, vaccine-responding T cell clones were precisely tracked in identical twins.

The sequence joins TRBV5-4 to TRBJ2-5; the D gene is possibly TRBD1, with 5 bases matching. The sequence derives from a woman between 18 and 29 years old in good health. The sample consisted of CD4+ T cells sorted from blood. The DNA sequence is TGTGCCAGCAGCCAGGCCGACAGACAAGAGACCCAGTACTTC. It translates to CASSQADRQETQYF.